The sequence of this T cell receptor (beta chain) was determined in a study of breast tumors, draining lymph nodes, adjacent tissues. The study, taken as a whole, reports: Data only fit, rather than demonstrated, lymph node origin of most tumor T cells. Tumors had less TCR diversity than lymph nodes, more than nontumor tissue. Findings are consistent with lymph node origin and intratumoral expansion of most tumor T cells. Tumor and nontumor repertoires were significantly more similar in luminal-like than in basal-like breast cancer.

This clonotype was found many times. The antigen is undetermined. This CDR3 spans 15 amino acids. The ends were cut back, 6 bases at V and 3 bases at J, with 21 bases in the middle. CDR1 is DFQATT, CDR2 SNEGSKA, per germline (reference sequence). Axillary draining lymph nodes of breast cancer patients supplied the node samples. TCRdb reprocessed the multiplex PCR reads via MiXCR and lists one record per CDR3 protein. In the table there are more than 100,000 distinct CDR3 sequences, around 24% of which are singletons. This sequence was found in a female donor with breast cancer. Some clones in this sample may be carry-over from other donors' samples. This rearrangement joins TRBV20-1 to TRBJ2-7, with D possibly matching TRBD1 (6 bases). Material: axillary lymph node tissue. The CDR3: CSAESLTGTHYEQYF. DNA of the CDR3: TGCAGTGCCGAAAGTTTAACAGGGACCCACTACGAGCAGTACTTC.